Below are 27 T cell receptor beta chains sequenced from a single sample in a study of regulatory T cells in long-lasting Graves disease. Time point indicated: newly diagnosed GD, antithyroid drugs for less than 3 months. From PBMCs, RNA was extracted and then used to make the TCR library. Library construction for TCR beta used iRepertoire HTBI primers and Arm-PCR of CDR3 regions. TCRdb re-called the multiplex PCR reads with MiXCR, one entry per CDR3 protein. The sample contains 300,000 to 450,000 distinct CDR3 sequences, roughly 15% of which appear only once. The sample here was peripheral blood mononuclear cells (PBMCs), taken at new diagnosis, from a patient treated with antithyroid drugs. The source is a female donor with Graves disease.

This clonotype was detected ten times or more. The J gene is TRBJ2-5, the V gene TRBV29-1; D call uncertain. Germline CDR1 and CDR2: SQVTM and ANQGSEA. V was cut by 2 bases and J by 0 bases, with 13 bases left in between. The CDR3 has 15 amino acids. The CDR3 region is CSVEPGGLYQETQYF. Here the CDR3 DNA reads TGCAGCGTTGAACCCGGCGGCTTGTACCAAGAGACCCAGTACTTC. Using reference TRBV29-1 and TRBJ2-5 for the parts outside the CDR3, the full variable domain is SAVISQKPSRDICQRGTSLTIQCQVDSQVTMMFWYRQQPGQSLTLIATANQGSEATYESGFVIDKFPISRPNLTFSTLTVSNMSPEDSSIYLCSVEPGGLYQETQYFGPGTRLLVL.

This clonotype came up many times. This rearrangement joins TRBV30 to TRBJ1-1, with a weak D call TRBD1 (5 bases). The length of the CDR3 is 15 residues. Looked up from germline, CDR1 is GTSNPN and CDR2 is SVGIG (reference sequence). Trimming took 4 bases from V and 0 from J, leaving 15 bases between them. The CDR3 is CAWTNLGDVNTEAFF. CDR3 nucleotides: TGTGCCTGGACAAATCTCGGGGACGTGAACACTGAAGCTTTCTTT.

Many counts were recorded for this clonotype. The chain combines TRBV3-1 with TRBJ2-7; no definite D call. The length of the CDR3 is 13 residues. Germline assignment: CDR1 LGHDT and CDR2 YNNKEL (reference sequence). The V end lost 0 bases, the J end lost 6 bases, and 9 bases lay between the germline ends. The CDR3 here is CASSQDGSREQYF. CDR3 bases: TGTGCCAGCAGCCAAGATGGGTCCCGCGAGCAGTACTTC.

This clonotype occurred many times. J is TRBJ2-2 and V is TRBV11-2; no definite D call. The CDR3 is 14 residues long. Trimming cost V 4 bases and J 0 bases, with 6 bases left between them. CDR1 and CDR2 from the germline V gene are SGHAT and FQNNGV. The DNA of the CDR3 is TGTGCCAGCAGCTGGTTATCGAACACCGGGGAGCTGTTTTTT. It specifies CASSWLSNTGELFF.

This clonotype appeared many times. The rearrangement links TRBV7-6 to TRBJ2-7; TRBD2 might be the D (6 bases). Germline lookup yields CDR1 SGHVS and CDR2 FNYEAQ. The CDR3 covers 15 residues. V lost 6 bases and J 0 bases, leaving 15 bases between the germline ends. Here the CDR3 DNA reads TGTGCCAGCAGGCGGGGTGGAGGGAGCTCCTACGAGCAGTACTTC. Its protein product is CASRRGGGSSYEQYF.

This clonotype was observed a few times. The chain links TRBV6-1 to TRBJ2-5; D is perhaps TRBD1 (6 bases). The CDR3 loop spans 15 amino acids. With 5 bases removed from V and 2 bases from J, the gap between germline ends came to 15 bases. The germline gives CDR1 MNHNS, CDR2 SASEGT. The CDR3 spells CASSPSPGQQETQYF. CDR3 sequence (DNA): TGTGCCAGCAGTCCCAGCCCGGGACAACAAGAGACCCAGTACTTC.

V gene TRBV7-2 combines with J gene TRBJ2-2; 11 nucleotides line up with TRBD2. The CDR3 loop spans 17 amino acids. J gave up 4 bases and V 1 base, and 5 bases lay outside the gene matches. CDR1 is SGHTA, CDR2 FQGNSA, per germline. The CDR3 protein is CASSLVLAGGSTGELFF. The CDR3 DNA is TGTGCCAGCAGCTTAGTCTTAGCGGGAGGGAGCACCGGGGAGCTGTTTTTT.

This clonotype came up many times. The chain is built from TRBV28 and TRBJ2-6; 7 bases are a match to TRBD1. CDR1 and CDR2 from the germline V gene are MDHEN and SYDVKM. J lost 4 bases, V lost 7 bases, and 10 bases had no gene match. CDR3 length: 16 residues. Here the CDR3 reads CASNRDSVYGANVLTF. As DNA, the CDR3 is TGTGCCAGCAATCGGGACAGTGTGTACGGGGCCAACGTCCTGACTTTC.

The J gene is TRBJ2-2, the V gene TRBV12-3 or TRBV12-4; 8 bases fit TRBD1. The J segment lost 6 bases and the V segment lost 1 base, leaving 4 bases of the junction unmatched. This CDR3 is 15 amino acids long. The CDR3, as DNA: TGTGCCAGCAGTTTAGTGGACAGGGTCGCCGGGGAGCTGTTTTTT. The encoded protein is CASSLVDRVAGELFF.

Many counts were recorded for this clonotype. V and J are TRBV2 and TRBJ2-2; D is undetermined. The CDR3 is made up of 14 amino acids. Germline values: CDR1 SNHLY, CDR2 FYNNEI. The V gene lost 6 bases and the J gene lost 0 bases, with 8 bases spanning the gap. The CDR3 DNA sequence: TGTGCCAGCAGCGCGAGTTCGAACACCGGGGAGCTGTTTTTT. It codes for CASSASSNTGELFF.

The sample holds many counts of this clonotype. The chain uses TRBV27 and TRBJ1-4; 9 nucleotides match TRBD1. V shed 3 bases, J shed 8 bases, and the junction held 10 bases outside the gene matches. From germline, CDR1 is MNHEY and CDR2 SMNVEV (reference sequence). The CDR3 contains 16 residues. DNA for the CDR3: TGTGCCAGCAGTTTGATTCGGCCGACAGGGGGAGAAAAACTGTTTTTT. This gives the protein CASSLIRPTGGEKLFF.

This clonotype has a count of ten or more. This chain's CDR3 is CASSGLAKNIQYF. CDR3 coding DNA: TGTGCCAGCAGTGGCCTAGCCAAAAACATTCAGTACTTC. The V gene is TRBV2, the J gene TRBJ2-4, with no clear D. CDR3 size: 13 residues. Germline CDR1 reads SNHLY; CDR2 reads FYNNEI. V lost 4 bases and J lost 0, with 4 bases in between.

The chain has TRBV29-1 and TRBJ2-5; 9 bases line up with TRBD2. V gave up 0 bases and J gave up 4 bases; unmatched junction bases: 12. In germline, CDR1 is SQVTM, CDR2 ANQGSEA. The CDR3 covers 17 residues. The CDR3 spells CSVEDLGLAGSVETQYF. The CDR3 DNA reads as TGCAGCGTTGAAGATCTGGGGCTAGCGGGATCCGTAGAGACCCAGTACTTC.

This clonotype was observed a few times. The rearrangement joins TRBV9 to TRBJ2-7, with 9 bases lining up with TRBD1. The V and J ends lost 0 bases and 9 bases, in that order; junction bases with no gene match: 4. This CDR3 has 13 residues. In germline, CDR1 is SGDLS, CDR2 YYNGEE. CDR3 residues: CASSVVPGQGQYF. CDR3 bases: TGTGCCAGCAGCGTAGTACCGGGACAGGGGCAGTACTTC.

This clonotype was counted ten times or more. This chain uses TRBV11-2 with TRBJ1-1, with D hard to call. CDR3 size: 12 residues. Per germline, CDR1 SGHAT and CDR2 FQNNGV. The V gene lost 2 bases and the J gene lost 7 bases, with 8 bases spanning the gap. CDR3 region: CASSLIPLEAFF. CDR3 coding DNA: TGTGCCAGCAGCTTAATTCCGCTTGAAGCTTTCTTT.

The genes are TRBV7-9 and TRBJ2-3, with TRBD2 identical over 8 bases. The trim removed 3 bases at V and 6 bases at J, leaving 8 bases unmatched. CDR3 length: 15 amino acids. CDR1 and CDR2 from the germline V gene are SEHNR and FQNEAQ (reference sequence). Here the CDR3 DNA reads TGTGCCAGCAGCTTCATTTCGGGGGGGCCGGATACGCAGTATTTT. Translation gives CASSFISGGPDTQYF.

This chain connects TRBV6-2 or TRBV6-3 to TRBJ2-2, with 13 bases that match TRBD2. The V gene end was trimmed by 1 base and the J gene end by 1 base; junction bases not matched to a gene: 9. Germline loops: CDR1 MNHEY, CDR2 SVGEGT. This CDR3 spans 20 amino acids. CDR3 nucleotides: TGTGCCAGCAGTTACTTGGGACTAGCGGGACCGCCACGGAACACCGGGGAGCTGTTTTTT. This gives the protein CASSYLGLAGPPRNTGELFF.

This clonotype was counted at least ten times. The chain has TRBV27 and TRBJ1-5; 8 positions match TRBD1. The CDR3 runs 15 residues. CDR1 is MNHEY, CDR2 SMNVEV, per germline (reference sequence). V shed 0 bases, J shed 15 bases, and the junction held 13 bases outside the gene matches. The CDR3 spells CASSLSTSSGGERHF. CDR3 bases: TGTGCCAGCAGTTTATCGACATCCTCAGGGGGCGAAAGGCATTTT.

The chain employs TRBV12-3 or TRBV12-4 and TRBJ2-4; 12 bases line up with TRBD2. The CDR3 runs to 17 residues. Trimming cost V 6 bases and J 3 bases; bases outside gene matches: 9. CDR3 nucleotides: TGTGCCAGCAGGCTAGCGGGGGGGGCACTAGGCAAAAACATTCAGTACTTC. Amino acid sequence: CASRLAGGALGKNIQYF.

The V and J genes are TRBV12-3 or TRBV12-4 and TRBJ2-7; D not certain. The CDR3 is 16 amino acids. Trimming cost V 2 bases and J 1 base, with 15 bases left between them. CDR3: CASSLRGGQASYEQYF. CDR3 coding DNA: TGTGCCAGCAGTTTACGCGGTGGCCAGGCATCCTACGAGCAGTACTTC.

This clonotype was seen repeatedly, ten times or more. This rearrangement joins TRBV29-1 to TRBJ1-1; tentatively, D is TRBD1 (5 bases). CDR1 and CDR2 (germline): SQVTM, ANQGSEA. The CDR3 contains 13 residues. V dropped 6 bases and J dropped 1 base, with 12 bases sitting between them. CDR3 sequence reads: CSVDQGRNTEAFF. CDR3 coding DNA: TGCAGCGTAGACCAGGGCCGGAACACTGAAGCTTTCTTT.

The sample holds many counts of this clonotype. The genes are TRBV27 and TRBJ1-3; D uncertain. This CDR3 has 11 residues. CDR1 is MNHEY, CDR2 SMNVEV, per germline (reference sequence). V lost 9 bases, J lost 4 bases, and 7 bases lay in between. The CDR3 nucleotides read TGTGCCAGTATGTGGGGAAACACCATATATTTT. Its translation: CASMWGNTIYF.

This clonotype was recorded many times. The V call is TRBV7-2, the J call TRBJ2-7; maybe TRBD2 (7 bases). The germline V and J ends were trimmed by 7 bases and 2 bases, with 15 bases remaining between them. Germline values: CDR1 SGHTA, CDR2 FQGNSA. The length of the CDR3 is 14 residues. CDR3 sequence: CASNKGGGAYEQYF. The CDR3 DNA is TGTGCCAGCAACAAGGGGGGGGGGGCCTACGAGCAGTACTTC.

This chain connects TRBV24-1 to TRBJ2-3; tentative D call: TRBD1 (6 bases). CDR1 and CDR2 from the germline V gene are KGHDR and SFDVKD. CDR3 length equals 15 residues. V dropped 3 bases and J dropped 1 base, with 10 bases sitting between them. CDR3 sequence reads: CATSDMQGRTDTQYF. As DNA, the CDR3 is TGTGCCACCAGTGATATGCAGGGGCGCACAGATACGCAGTATTTT.

This clonotype was counted ten times or more. This chain connects TRBV9 to TRBJ1-4; D is unclear. V was shortened by 4 bases and J by 2 bases, with 9 bases between the two germline ends. Germline V gene lookup returns CDR1 SGDLS and CDR2 YYNGEE. CDR3 size: 14 residues. CDR3 region: CASSRDNTNEKLFF. DNA of the CDR3: TGTGCCAGCAGCCGAGACAATACTAATGAAAAACTGTTTTTT. The whole variable domain, filled in from reference TRBV9 and TRBJ1-4, reads DSGVTQTPKHLITATGQRVTLRCSPRSGDLSVYWYQQSLDQGLQFLIQYYNGEERAKGNILERFSAQQFPDLHSELNLSSLELGDSALYFCASSRDNTNEKLFFGSGTQLSVL.

This clonotype was counted a few times. The chain has TRBV29-1 and TRBJ2-2; D is perhaps TRBD1 (5 bases). Germline CDR1 and CDR2: SQVTM and ANQGSEA. Trimming cost V 7 bases and J 5 bases, with 8 bases left between them. CDR3 length equals 11 residues. The CDR3 sequence is CSARVTGELFF. The CDR3 DNA follows: TGCAGCGCCAGGGTTACCGGGGAGCTGTTTTTT.

This clonotype was detected ten times or more. The rearrangement links TRBV20-1 to TRBJ2-1; 9 bases match TRBD2. The V gene's germline CDR1 is DFQATT and CDR2 SNEGSKA (reference sequence). This CDR3 comprises 24 residues. With V trimmed by 2 bases and J by 0 bases, 29 bases remained unmatched. CDR3 DNA sequence: TGCAGTGCTAGACCCCGGGACGCGGGGGGGGACCGCGCCTTACGCCACAGCTCCTACAATGAGCAGTTCTTC. This encodes CSARPRDAGGDRALRHSSYNEQFF.